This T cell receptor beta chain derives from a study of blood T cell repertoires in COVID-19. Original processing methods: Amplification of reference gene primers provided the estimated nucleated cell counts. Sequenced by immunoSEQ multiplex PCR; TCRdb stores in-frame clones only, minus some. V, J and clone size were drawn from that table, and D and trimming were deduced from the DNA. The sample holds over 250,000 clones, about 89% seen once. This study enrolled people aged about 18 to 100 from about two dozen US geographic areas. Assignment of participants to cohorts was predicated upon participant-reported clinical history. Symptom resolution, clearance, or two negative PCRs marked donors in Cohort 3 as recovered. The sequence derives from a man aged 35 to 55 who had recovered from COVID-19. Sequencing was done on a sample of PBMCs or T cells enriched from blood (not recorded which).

The CDR3 region is CASSLLGSGSETQYF. CDR3 bases: TGTGCCAGCAGCTTACTAGGGAGCGGGAGTGAGACCCAGTACTTC. The chain combines TRBV7-3 with TRBJ2-5; 8 bases line up with TRBD2. The germline V gene has CDR1 SGHTA and CDR2 FQGTGA. This CDR3 is 15 amino acids long. With 2 bases clipped from V and 5 bases from J, the junction kept 7 bases outside the gene matches.